This T cell receptor (beta chain) was sequenced for a study of blood T cell repertoires in COVID-19. Whole-study context: Sample material is recorded as cDNA or gDNA derived from T cells, B-cell-depleted T cells, or PBMCs.

The CDR3 has 15 amino acids. Per the germline V gene, CDR1 is LGHDT and CDR2 is YNNKEL (reference sequence). Losses at the gene ends were 2 bases for V and 2 bases for J; bases not matched to a gene: 2. This table comes from immunoSEQ multiplex PCR, and its TCRdb copy is limited to in-frame clones, with some not included. The table includes about 210,000 clones, approximately 78% detected once. The V gene is TRBV3-1 (or the pseudogene TRBV3-2), the J gene TRBJ2-1; 8 positions agree with TRBD2. Sequenced input: peripheral blood. This TCR was recovered from a woman aged 40 to 50 with acute or convalescent COVID-19. Here the CDR3 reads CASSQPGGPYNEQFF. For the CDR3, the DNA is TGTGCCAGCAGCCAACCGGGGGGGCCCTACAATGAGCAGTTCTTC.